Below are 22 T cell receptor delta chains sequenced from a single sample in a study of gamma-delta chains in newborns, infants, children. TCRdb called clones anew from the reads with CATT. Among a few thousand delta-chain clones listed, about 36% were seen once. Sequenced input: blood. These receptors all come from a child who received the measles vaccine.

This clone turned up a few times. This chain uses TRDV1 with TRDJ1; 7 bases map to TRDD2. CDR3 length: 18 residues. CDR1 TSWWSYY and CDR2 QGS come from the germline V gene. The junction had 14 bases not matched to a gene; V was cut back by 4 bases and J by 0 bases. The CDR3 loop reads CALGVPSWDSLYTDKLIF. In nucleotides, the CDR3 is TGTGCTCTTGGGGTTCCTTCCTGGGACTCCTTGTACACCGATAAACTCATCTTT.

The CDR3 DNA sequence: TGTGCTCTTGGGGCCTTCCTTTGGGGGGATACGGACACCGATAAACTCATCTTT. This encodes CALGAFLWGDTDTDKLIF. The chain has TRDV1 and TRDJ1, with 10 positions matching TRDD3. This CDR3 spans 18 amino acids. Germline-derived CDR1 and CDR2 are TSWWSYY and QGS. Trimming at V came to 4 bases and at J to 0 bases, leaving 11 bases not matched to a gene.

The V and J genes are TRDV1 and TRDJ1; 8 bases map to TRDD3. This CDR3 is 20 amino acids long. J was trimmed by 0 bases and V by 0 bases; bases with no gene match: 15. Germline CDR1 TSWWSYY, CDR2 QGS. The CDR3, as DNA: TGTGCTCTTGGGGAACTCCTGGGACGCTGGGGGACTCCGTACACCGATAAACTCATCTTT. It specifies CALGELLGRWGTPYTDKLIF.

V usage is TRDV2 and J usage is TRDJ1; D may be TRDD3 (6 bases). This CDR3 comprises 14 residues. V lost 0 bases and J lost 4, with 11 bases in between. Germline loops: CDR1 GEAIGNYY, CDR2 EKD. Here the CDR3 reads CACDTVGVDDKLIF. CDR3 DNA sequence: TGTGCCTGTGACACCGTGGGGGTCGACGATAAACTCATCTTT.

A single count supports this clone. CDR3 protein: CAFRSDYWDRTDKLIF. CDR3 nucleotide sequence: TGTGCCTTTAGGTCGGATTACTGGGATAGGACCGATAAACTCATCTTT. The V call is TRDV3, the J call TRDJ1; a possible D gene is TRDD3 (6 bases). Germline V lookup: CDR1 TVYSNPD, CDR2 GDNSRS (reference sequence). The CDR3 spans 16 residues. V was shortened by 0 bases and J by 2 bases, with 19 bases between the two germline ends.

This chain connects TRDV1 to TRDJ3; D unresolved. This CDR3 has 23 amino acids. V lost 2 bases to trimming and J lost 6 bases, with 32 bases between them. Germline values: CDR1 TSWWSYY, CDR2 QGS. The CDR3 spells CALGEGTYLPALSVLMDTRQMFF. In DNA form, the CDR3 reads TGTGCTCTTGGGGAAGGAACTTATTTGCCAGCTCTATCCGTTTTAATGGACACCCGACAGATGTTTTTC.

Comment on this clone: This specimen includes other DNA sequences encoding the same CDR3. The chain joins TRDV1 to TRDJ2; 12 bases agree with TRDD3. From germline, CDR1 is TSWWSYY and CDR2 QGS. With 5 bases clipped from V and 0 bases from J, the junction kept 34 bases outside the gene matches. CDR3 size: 27 residues. The CDR3 DNA reads as TGTGCTCTTGGGACTCTCTGGCCTTCCTACCCTCCTACTGGGGGATACTACGCGTCTTCTTTGACAGCACAACTCTTCTTT. Its protein is CALGTLWPSYPPTGGYYASSLTAQLFF.

The chain employs TRDV1 and TRDJ1; 10 nucleotides align to TRDD3. Germline V gene data show CDR1 as TSWWSYY and CDR2 as QGS. The CDR3 covers 20 residues. V trimming: 0 bases; J trimming: 0 bases; junction bases outside the gene matches: 13. CDR3 bases: TGTGCTCTTGGGGAACTTCACTCCCGATACTGGGGGATGCACACCGATAAACTCATCTTT. Protein product: CALGELHSRYWGMHTDKLIF.

The rearrangement links TRDV1 to TRDJ1; TRDD3 matches 11 bases. CDR3 length: 21 residues. Germline V gene data show CDR1 as TSWWSYY and CDR2 as QGS. Unmatched junction bases numbered 21, after V lost 1 base and J lost 5 bases. The CDR3 nucleotides are TGTGCTCTTGGGGAACCAGCTTCCAAAACTCCTTACTGGGGGATAATGGATAAACTCATCTTT. Protein: CALGEPASKTPYWGIMDKLIF.

On this clone itself: This may stem from a read error, because a much larger clone lies one nucleotide away. The sample contains more than one DNA sequence encoding this CDR3. The rearrangement uses TRDV3 and TRDJ1; 8 bases fit TRDD3. The length of the CDR3 is 18 residues. The V gene's germline CDR1 is TVYSNPD and CDR2 GDNSRS (reference sequence). CDR3 DNA sequence: TGTGCCTGTGGCCTTCCGACGCTGGGGGAGCCGTACACCGATAAACTCATCTTC. This codes for CACGLPTLGEPYTDKLIF.

The chain joins TRDV1 to TRDJ1, with 7 positions matching TRDD3. CDR3 length: 24 residues. The germline V gene encodes CDR1 TSWWSYY and CDR2 QGS. The J segment lost 2 bases and the V segment lost 4 bases, leaving 34 bases of the junction unmatched. In DNA, the CDR3 is TGTGCTCTTGGGGCCCCCTCCCCTTCGACCCCCAAGGGGGGATTAAGGGTGTGGACCGATAAACTCATCTTT. Translating gives CALGAPSPSTPKGGLRVWTDKLIF.

In its sample, this clone was seen once. A much larger clone is a single base away; this may be a read error. Other DNA sequences in the sample encode the same CDR3. The CDR3 region has the DNA TGTGCTCTTGGGGAACTAGTCCCTACGCCCCATACGAAGGGGATACCTGACTACACCGATAAACTCATCTTT. This gives the protein CALGELVPTPHTKGIPDYTDKLIF. The chain joins TRDV1 to TRDJ1, with 8 bases fitting TRDD3. Germline V gene sequence: CDR1 TSWWSYY, CDR2 QGS. V was clipped by 0 bases and J by 0 bases; unmatched bases: 27. This CDR3 is 24 amino acids long.

The rearrangement uses TRDV3 and TRDJ4; TRDD3 matches at 9 bases. The germline gives CDR1 TVYSNPD, CDR2 GDNSRS (reference sequence). Trimming took 3 bases from V and 1 from J; bases not matched to a gene: 30. The CDR3 length is 21 residues. The DNA of the CDR3 is TGTGCCTTAAGTCCTCTTCCCAAATCCTGGGGGATTGAATTCCAACGCAGACCCCTGATCTTT. It yields the protein CALSPLPKSWGIEFQRRPLIF.

This clone was found a few times. This chain joins TRDV1 and TRDJ1; 7 nucleotides agree with TRDD3. The CDR3 is 21 amino acids. Germline loops: CDR1 TSWWSYY, CDR2 QGS. With 0 bases clipped from V and 2 bases from J, the junction kept 21 bases outside the gene matches. CDR3 coding DNA: TGTGCTCTTGGGGAACTCTCGGAAGTAAGGCCGTACTGGGGATTAACCGATAAACTCATCTTT. This gives the protein CALGELSEVRPYWGLTDKLIF.

The chain uses TRDV1 and TRDJ1; D is uncertain. Deletions cut 1 base from V and 3 bases from J, with 15 bases between. The CDR3 extends over 16 amino acids. Germline values: CDR1 TSWWSYY, CDR2 QGS. The CDR3 spells CALGERKGGTPDKLIF. DNA for the CDR3: TGTGCTCTTGGGGAACGCAAGGGAGGGACACCCGATAAACTCATCTTT.

This chain uses TRDV1 with TRDJ1; 9 positions agree with TRDD3. The germline V gene has CDR1 TSWWSYY and CDR2 QGS. Unmatched junction bases numbered 15, after V lost 1 base and J lost 0 bases. There are 20 residues in the CDR3. CDR3 DNA: TGTGCTCTTGGGGAACCGGCCCTTCCGCACTGGGGGACCTACACCGATAAACTCATCTTT. Its translation: CALGEPALPHWGTYTDKLIF.

This clone was seen a handful of times. It differs at one base from a far larger clone, so likely a read error. The rearrangement links TRDV3 to TRDJ1; TRDD3 agrees at 8 bases. V lost 2 bases, J lost 4 bases, and 6 bases stayed unmatched. CDR3 length equals 13 residues. Germline CDR1 and CDR2: TVYSNPD and GDNSRS (reference sequence). CDR3 sequence: CAFGDTTDDKLIF. The CDR3, as DNA: TGTGCCTTTGGGGATACTACCGACGATAAACTCATCTTT.

This clone was found a few times. This sequence joins TRDV1 and TRDJ1; possible D gene TRDD3, 6 bases. The CDR3 covers 22 residues. The V end was cut by 2 bases, the J end by 1 base, with 32 bases between. Per germline, CDR1 TSWWSYY and CDR2 QGS. The CDR3 region has the DNA TGTGCTCTTGGGGAAGAGCTCCGCTCTACGTGTGGGCTGGGGACCTCCACCGATAAACTCATCTTT. Translating gives CALGEELRSTCGLGTSTDKLIF.

The table lists this clone with a few counts. The chain employs TRDV2 and TRDJ3; 8 bases fit TRDD3. There are 18 residues in the CDR3. The germline V gene encodes CDR1 GEAIGNYY and CDR2 EKD. Trimming took 0 bases from V and 2 from J; bases not matched to a gene: 5. The CDR3 here is CACDTFTGGPWDTRQMFF. In DNA form, the CDR3 reads TGTGCCTGTGACACCTTTACTGGGGGTCCCTGGGACACCCGACAGATGTTTTTC.

The chain links TRDV1 to TRDJ1, with 12 nucleotides matching TRDD3. After removal of 5 bases from V and 0 bases from J, the junction contained 34 bases not matched to a gene. The CDR3 is 26 residues long. The V gene's germline CDR1 is TSWWSYY and CDR2 QGS. The CDR3 is CALGKRGFLPAAYTGGYQLYTDKLIF. The CDR3 nucleotides read TGTGCTCTTGGGAAACGAGGGTTCCTCCCCGCCGCCTATACTGGGGGATACCAACTGTACACCGATAAACTCATCTTT.

The gene calls are TRDV2 and TRDJ1, with 11 bases matching TRDD3. The CDR3 runs 22 residues. Trimming took 0 bases from V and 3 from J; bases not matched to a gene: 23. The germline CDR1 and CDR2 sequences are GEAIGNYY and EKD. The CDR3 reads CACDTFFASNWGIRVGPDKLIF. DNA for the CDR3: TGTGCCTGTGACACCTTTTTCGCGAGTAATTGGGGGATACGCGTAGGGCCCGATAAACTCATCTTT.

Points on this clone: A read error may explain this, as a much larger clone is one base away. The rearrangement uses TRAV29/DV5 and TRDJ1; 9 bases match TRDD3. This CDR3 comprises 21 residues. Germline assignment: CDR1 NSMFDY and CDR2 ISSIKDK. The CDR3 protein is CAASGNSYPLYWGTHTDKPIF. The CDR3 region has the DNA TGTGCAGCAAGCGGGAATTCCTACCCTCTGTACTGGGGGACCCACACCGATAAACCCATCTTT.